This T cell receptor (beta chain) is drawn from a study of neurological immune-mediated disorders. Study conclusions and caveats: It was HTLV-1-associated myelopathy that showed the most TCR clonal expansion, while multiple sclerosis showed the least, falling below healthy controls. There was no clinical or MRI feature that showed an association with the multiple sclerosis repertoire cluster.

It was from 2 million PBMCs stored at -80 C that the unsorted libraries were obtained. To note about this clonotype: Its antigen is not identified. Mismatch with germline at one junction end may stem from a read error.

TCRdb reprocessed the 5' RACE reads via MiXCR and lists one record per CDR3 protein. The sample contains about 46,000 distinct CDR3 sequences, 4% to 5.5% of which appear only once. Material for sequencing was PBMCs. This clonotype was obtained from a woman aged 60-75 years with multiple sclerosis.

The CDR3 sequence is CASMGGAGRPLNF. Written as DNA, the CDR3 is TGTGCCAGCATGGGGGGGGCAGGGAGACCCCTCAACTTT. The rearrangement links TRBV28 to TRBJ1-6; TRBD1 might be the D (6 bases). CDR3 size: 13 residues. CDR1 MDHEN and CDR2 SYDVKM come from the germline V gene.